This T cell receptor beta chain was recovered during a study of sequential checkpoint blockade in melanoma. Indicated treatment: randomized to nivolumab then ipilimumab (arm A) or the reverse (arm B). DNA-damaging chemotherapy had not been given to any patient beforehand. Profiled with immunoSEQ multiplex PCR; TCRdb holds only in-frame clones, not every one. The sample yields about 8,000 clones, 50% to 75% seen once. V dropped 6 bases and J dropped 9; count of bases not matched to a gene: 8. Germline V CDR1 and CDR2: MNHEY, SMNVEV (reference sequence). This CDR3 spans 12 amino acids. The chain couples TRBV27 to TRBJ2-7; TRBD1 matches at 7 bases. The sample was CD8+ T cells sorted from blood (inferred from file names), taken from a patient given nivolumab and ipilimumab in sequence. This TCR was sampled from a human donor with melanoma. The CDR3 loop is CASSPGQAGQYF. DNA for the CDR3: TGTGCCAGCAGCCCCGGACAGGCTGGGCAGTACTTC.